This passage covers 32 T cell receptor beta chains from one sample sequenced in a study of CD8+ T cells in alopecia areata. Treatment described: oral pan-JAK inhibitor, 5-10 mg twice daily. Extraction and reverse transcription of RNA yielded cDNA as the sequencing template. Profiling relied on immunoSEQ multiplex PCR, and the TCRdb table lists in-frame clones only, not all of them. The sample includes over 85,000 clones, just over 70% of them seen just once. Sample: CD8+ T cells sorted from blood, taken at week 44, from a patient treated with tofacitinib. All receptors come from a human donor with alopecia areata.

This clone was seen a few times. V and J are TRBV28 and TRBJ2-5; the match to TRBD1 covers 8 bases. There are 15 residues in the CDR3. CDR1 and CDR2 (germline): MDHEN, SYDVKM. J was trimmed by 2 bases and V by 2 bases; bases with no gene match: 4. The CDR3 loop is CASSLIRTGQETQYF. CDR3 in DNA: TGTGCCAGCAGTTTAATACGGACAGGGCAAGAGACCCAGTACTTC.

The genes are TRBV29-1 and TRBJ1-2, with unresolved D. V was cut by 5 bases and J by 2 bases, with 12 bases left in between. The CDR3 has 13 residues. Germline CDR1 reads SQVTM; CDR2 reads ANQGSEA. The chain's CDR3 is CSVPDTVNYGYTF. CDR3 nucleotides: TGCAGCGTTCCCGACACGGTGAACTATGGCTACACCTTC.

This clone was seen more than once but under ten times. The V call is TRBV6-5, the J call TRBJ1-2; D unresolved. CDR3 length: 13 residues. The V and J ends lost 0 bases and 6 bases respectively, with 8 bases between them. The germline gives CDR1 MNHEY, CDR2 SVGAGI. CDR3 sequence: CASSYSPGDGYTF. The CDR3 coding sequence is TGTGCCAGCAGTTACTCGCCCGGGGATGGCTACACCTTC.

V is TRBV6-5 and J is TRBJ2-5; TRBD1 aligns across 10 bases. TRBJ2-7 explains the end of the DNA better; the J call may be wrong. Germline CDR1 is MNHEY and CDR2 is SVGAGI. The CDR3 has 14 amino acids. The CDR3 sequence is CASTPGQGAYEQYF. As DNA, the CDR3 is TGTGCCAGCACCCCAGGACAGGGGGCCTACGAGCAGTACTTC.

The V call is TRBV15, the J call TRBJ2-5; TRBD1 agrees at 9 bases. Near its end, the DNA agrees better with TRBJ2-7, so the J call may be wrong. CDR1 is LNHNV and CDR2 is YYDKDF in the germline V gene (reference sequence). The CDR3 has 13 amino acids. The CDR3 region is CATSRDRGHEQYF. The CDR3 nucleotides are TGTGCCACCAGCAGGGACAGGGGTCACGAGCAGTACTTC.

The chain uses TRBV7-2 and TRBJ2-1; tentatively, D is TRBD2 (5 bases). The length of the CDR3 is 14 residues. V lost 5 bases and J lost 8, with 16 bases in between. Germline values: CDR1 SGHTA, CDR2 FQGNSA. The CDR3 region has the DNA TGTGCCAGCAGCGCATTCGAGGGTCTTTATGAGCAGTTCTTC. Its protein is CASSAFEGLYEQFF.

The chain joins TRBV30 to TRBJ1-1, with no clear D. Trimming shortened V by 1 base and J by 2 bases, and 8 bases separated the two germline ends. Germline V lookup: CDR1 GTSNPN, CDR2 SVGIG (reference sequence). The CDR3 spans 13 residues. The CDR3, as DNA: TGTGCCTGGAGTGATAGGTCTAACACTGAAGCTTTCTTT. It specifies CAWSDRSNTEAFF.

This clone was detected only a few times. The chain employs TRBV5-6 and TRBJ1-5; D uncertain. Germline CDR1 and CDR2: SGHDT and YYEEEE. V was clipped by 4 bases and J by 4 bases, with 6 bases between them. The CDR3 is 12 residues long. Written as DNA, the CDR3 is TGTGCCAGCAGCAAGGAAAATCAGCCCCAGCATTTT. The encoded protein is CASSKENQPQHF.

Judged by abundance, this clone is medium-sized. V gene TRBV11-2 combines with J gene TRBJ1-1, with 7 nucleotides matching TRBD1. CDR3 length equals 13 residues. Germline assignment: CDR1 SGHAT and CDR2 FQNNGV. The V gene end was trimmed by 3 bases and the J gene end by 7 bases; junction bases not matched to a gene: 5. Here the CDR3 DNA reads TGTGCCAGCAGCTTCGGGACAGCTAATGAAGCTTTCTTT. Residues: CASSFGTANEAFF.

This clone occurred once. The V call is TRBV15, the J call TRBJ1-5; 7 nucleotides align to TRBD1. CDR3 length: 16 residues. Trimming cost V 0 bases and J 4 bases; bases outside gene matches: 6. CDR1 LNHNV and CDR2 YYDKDF come from the germline V gene (reference sequence). The CDR3 nucleotides read TGTGCCACCAGCAGAGAAAGGCAGGGGGGGAATCAGCCCCAGCATTTT. Residues: CATSRERQGGNQPQHF. The complete variable domain, with remaining parts taken from reference TRBV15 and TRBJ1-5, reads DAMVIQNPRYQVTQFGKPVTLSCSQTLNHNVMYWYQQKSSQAPKLLFHYYDKDFNNEADTPDNFQSRRPNTSFCFLDIRSPGLGDTAMYLCATSRERQGGNQPQHFGDGTRLSIL.

This chain uses TRBV10-2 with TRBJ2-5; 7 bases agree with TRBD2. The length of the CDR3 is 14 residues. J lost 6 bases, V lost 3 bases, and 7 bases had no gene match. Germline CDR1 and CDR2: WSHSY and SAAADI. The DNA for the CDR3 is TGCGCCAGCAGTGATTCACTAGCGTCACAGACCCAGTACTTC. The encoded protein is CASSDSLASQTQYF.

V and J are TRBV10-3 and TRBJ2-3, with unresolved D. In germline, CDR1 is ENHRY, CDR2 SYGVKD. The CDR3 covers 13 residues. Deletions cut 2 bases from V and 11 bases from J, with 14 bases between. CDR3 loop: CAISEIRWVLQYF. Written as DNA, the CDR3 is TGTGCCATCAGTGAGATCCGTTGGGTATTGCAGTATTTT.

There are a few counts of this clone. The rearrangement uses TRBV7-9 and TRBJ2-2; 8 nucleotides match TRBD1. Trimming removed 1 base from V and 6 bases from J; junction bases left unmatched: 7. The CDR3 covers 16 residues. Germline loops: CDR1 SEHNR, CDR2 FQNEAQ (reference sequence). Here the CDR3 reads CASSLGPDRDAGELFF. The DNA for the CDR3 is TGTGCCAGCAGCTTAGGCCCGGACAGGGACGCCGGGGAGCTGTTTTTT.

The J gene is TRBJ2-1, the V gene TRBV7-9; TRBD1 agrees at 9 bases. The J segment lost 10 bases and the V segment lost 1 base, leaving 5 bases of the junction unmatched. The CDR3 sequence is 14 residues long. Per germline, CDR1 SEHNR and CDR2 FQNEAQ (reference sequence). DNA for the CDR3: TGTGCCAGCAGCTTAGTGACAGGGGGTACCGAGCAGTTCTTC. Translated, it gives CASSLVTGGTEQFF.

The V and J genes are TRBV27 and TRBJ2-1, with 9 bases matching TRBD2. Germline CDR1 is MNHEY and CDR2 is SMNVEV (reference sequence). V shed 0 bases, J shed 7 bases, and the junction held 4 bases outside the gene matches. The CDR3 runs 15 residues. The CDR3 sequence is CASSLSGGGENEQFF. Written as DNA, the CDR3 is TGTGCCAGCAGTTTATCGGGCGGGGGGGAAAATGAGCAGTTCTTC.

The chain is built from TRBV27 and TRBJ2-1; 12 bases line up with TRBD2. Per the germline V gene, CDR1 is MNHEY and CDR2 is SMNVEV (reference sequence). The junction had 5 bases not matched to a gene; V was cut back by 4 bases and J by 4 bases. This CDR3 has 16 amino acids. The CDR3 DNA reads TGTGCCAGCAGTTCAGGACTAGCGGGACAATACAATGAGCAGTTCTTC. Translating it yields CASSSGLAGQYNEQFF.

This clone was counted once. The genes are TRBV15 and TRBJ1-1, with D hard to call. Germline CDR1 and CDR2: LNHNV and YYDKDF (reference sequence). Trimming stripped 3 bases from V and 0 bases from J, with 14 bases between. This CDR3 is 16 amino acids long. This chain's CDR3 is CATSSRGLSMNTEAFF. The DNA of the CDR3 is TGTGCCACCAGCAGTAGAGGGCTTTCGATGAACACTGAAGCTTTCTTT.

V and J are TRBV7-2 and TRBJ2-3; TRBD2 matches 7 bases. CDR3 length: 17 amino acids. V lost 5 bases, J lost 0 bases, and 11 bases stayed unmatched. Germline V gene lookup returns CDR1 SGHTA and CDR2 FQGNSA. In DNA form, the CDR3 reads TGTGCCAGCAGCGACTTCCCCGGGACTACCAGCACAGATACGCAGTATTTT. Translated, it gives CASSDFPGTTSTDTQYF.

The chain is built from TRBV4-3 and TRBJ1-2, with D possibly TRBD1 on 5 matching bases. Between the trimmed V and J ends, which lost 1 base and 7 bases, there was a span of 13 bases. The CDR3 extends over 14 amino acids. Germline assignment: CDR1 LGHNA and CDR2 YSLEER. This chain's CDR3 is CASSQGSRAGGYTF. CDR3 bases: TGCGCCAGCAGCCAAGGAAGCAGGGCCGGTGGCTACACCTTC.

The rearrangement joins TRBV4-3 to TRBJ1-1; D possibly corresponds to TRBD1 (6 bases). The germline V gene encodes CDR1 LGHNA and CDR2 YSLEER. The CDR3 extends over 15 amino acids. The V end lost 0 bases, the J end lost 3 bases, and 11 bases lay between the germline ends. CDR3 amino acids: CASSQEAGEDTEAFF. The DNA of the CDR3 is TGCGCCAGCAGCCAAGAGGCAGGGGAGGACACTGAAGCTTTCTTT.

The rearrangement uses TRBV5-1 and TRBJ2-3; 11 nucleotides line up with TRBD2. The J segment lost 5 bases and the V segment lost 3 bases, leaving 8 bases of the junction unmatched. The CDR3 is 16 residues long. Per germline, CDR1 SGHRS and CDR2 YFSETQ. The CDR3 spells CASSSQTSGAGDTQYF. DNA for the CDR3: TGCGCCAGCAGCTCCCAGACTAGCGGGGCCGGAGATACGCAGTATTTT.

The rearrangement links TRBV7-2 to TRBJ2-1, with TRBD2 identical over 13 bases. V shed 1 base, J shed 13 bases, and the junction held 4 bases outside the gene matches. This CDR3 is 14 amino acids long. Germline assignment: CDR1 SGHTA and CDR2 FQGNSA. The CDR3 here is CASSLGTGLAGQFF. The CDR3 DNA reads TGTGCCAGCAGCTTAGGTACGGGACTAGCGGGACAGTTCTTC.

The chain carries TRBV7-2 and TRBJ2-2; 10 bases match TRBD1. The V gene end was trimmed by 5 bases and the J gene end by 7 bases; junction bases not matched to a gene: 7. The CDR3 is 15 amino acids. The V gene's germline CDR1 is SGHTA and CDR2 FQGNSA. The CDR3 here is CASSPRQGANGELFF. The CDR3 nucleotides read TGTGCCAGCAGCCCAAGACAGGGGGCGAACGGGGAGCTGTTTTTT.

Only a few counts were recorded for this clone. V is TRBV7-9 and J is TRBJ2-1; possibly TRBD2 for D (6 bases). The CDR3 runs 17 residues. The germline V gene has CDR1 SEHNR and CDR2 FQNEAQ (reference sequence). The V gene lost 3 bases and the J gene lost 2 bases, with 17 bases spanning the gap. Here the CDR3 reads CASSFADLAVTYNEQFF. CDR3 coding DNA: TGTGCCAGCAGCTTCGCCGATTTAGCGGTCACCTACAATGAGCAGTTCTTC.

V and J are TRBV2 and TRBJ2-7, with TRBD1 identical over 7 bases. Germline CDR1 SNHLY, CDR2 FYNNEI. With 6 bases clipped from V and 4 bases from J, the junction kept 6 bases outside the gene matches. There are 13 residues in the CDR3. This CDR3 reads CASRGQPSYEQYF. CDR3 bases: TGTGCCAGCAGGGGACAGCCCAGTTACGAGCAGTACTTC.

The chain recombines TRBV4-3 with TRBJ1-2; TRBD1 might be the D (5 bases). V was trimmed by 0 bases and J by 5 bases, leaving 13 bases between them. This CDR3 has 15 amino acids. Germline V gives CDR1 LGHNA, CDR2 YSLEER. CDR3 region: CASSQDGRGTYGYTF. CDR3 bases: TGCGCCAGCAGCCAAGATGGAAGGGGAACTTATGGCTACACCTTC.

This clone was seen only a few times. This sequence joins TRBV7-2 and TRBJ1-4; 7 bases are shared with TRBD1. The CDR3 spans 17 residues. With V trimmed by 0 bases and J by 8 bases, 12 bases remained unmatched. Germline V gene lookup returns CDR1 SGHTA and CDR2 FQGNSA. CDR3 in amino acids: CASSLARLTGKEEKLFF. In DNA, the CDR3 is TGTGCCAGCAGCTTAGCCCGACTGACAGGGAAAGAGGAAAAACTGTTTTTT.

This clone was seen more than once but under ten times. The chain has TRBV13 and TRBJ1-1; weak D call: TRBD1 (5 bases). Trimming took 0 bases from V and 9 from J, leaving 11 bases between them. There are 13 residues in the CDR3. From germline, CDR1 is PRHDT and CDR2 FYEKMQ (reference sequence). CDR3 DNA sequence: TGTGCCAGCAGCTTAGGGGGGCCTGGGAAAGCTTTCTTT. Translating gives CASSLGGPGKAFF.

The V and J genes are TRBV9 and TRBJ1-1, with no clear D. The CDR3 runs 15 residues. V shed 0 bases and J shed 1 base, with 10 bases lying between them. In germline, CDR1 is SGDLS, CDR2 YYNGEE. CDR3 in amino acids: CASSVGGGSNTEAFF. In DNA form, the CDR3 reads TGTGCCAGCAGCGTAGGGGGAGGGTCGAACACTGAAGCTTTCTTT.

The chain uses TRBV12-5 and TRBJ1-5; no clear D. The CDR3 is made up of 12 amino acids. The V end was cut by 6 bases, the J end by 4 bases, with 7 bases between. Germline-derived CDR1 and CDR2 are LGHNT and FRNRAP. The CDR3 bases are TGTGCTAGTGGCTTACAGAATCAGCCCCAGCATTTT. Protein product: CASGLQNQPQHF. Together with reference TRBV12-5 and TRBJ1-5, the CDR3 gives the full variable domain: DARVTQTPRHKVTEMGQEVTMRCQPILGHNTVFWYRQTMMQGLELLAYFRNRAPLDDSGMPKDRFSAEMPDATLATLKIQPSEPRDSAVYFCASGLQNQPQHFGDGTRLSIL.

V and J are TRBV5-6 and TRBJ2-1; weak D call: TRBD2 (5 bases). The CDR3 contains 13 residues. V was shortened by 0 bases and J by 9 bases, with 10 bases between the two germline ends. Germline V gene lookup returns CDR1 SGHDT and CDR2 YYEEEE. CDR3 sequence reads: CASSLGLSVEQFF. Here the CDR3 DNA reads TGTGCCAGCAGCTTGGGACTATCGGTTGAGCAGTTCTTC.

The chain uses TRBV4-3 and TRBJ2-7; 8 bases are shared with TRBD1. After removal of 0 bases from V and 7 bases from J, the junction contained 11 bases not matched to a gene. The CDR3 consists of 16 residues. CDR1 is LGHNA, CDR2 YSLEER, per germline. In nucleotides, the CDR3 is TGCGCCAGCAGCCAAGATCCACGGCAGGGGGCAGGGGAGCAGTACTTC. Translating it yields CASSQDPRQGAGEQYF.